These 21 T cell receptor beta chains originate from one sample sequenced in a study of blood T cell repertoires in COVID-19. The table came from immunoSEQ multiplex PCR; TCRdb's copy has only in-frame clones and leaves some out. The sample comprises tens of thousands of clones, approximately 88% of which are singletons, and approximately 28% rests with the top ten. Sequenced: peripheral blood. The receptors originated from a woman between 65 and 79 years old with active COVID-19.

V usage is TRBV3-1 (or the pseudogene TRBV3-2) and J usage is TRBJ2-1; a possible D gene is TRBD2 (7 bases). The CDR3 runs 16 residues. The V and J ends lost 0 bases and 1 base respectively, with 10 bases between them. Germline V gives CDR1 LGHDT, CDR2 YNNKEL (reference sequence). This CDR3 is CASSQDGGASYNEQFF. CDR3 DNA sequence: TGTGCCAGCAGCCAAGATGGGGGGGCGTCCTACAATGAGCAGTTCTTC.

This clone occurred a few times. J is TRBJ2-7 and V is TRBV18; D unresolved. The length of the CDR3 is 15 residues. CDR1 and CDR2 from the germline V gene are KGHSH and LQKENI. The V end was cut by 0 bases, the J end by 3 bases, with 12 bases between. CDR3 amino acids: CASSPPSSGFYEQYF. The CDR3 DNA follows: TGTGCCAGCTCACCACCCTCTTCCGGGTTCTACGAGCAGTACTTC. Using reference TRBV18 and TRBJ2-7 for the parts outside the CDR3, the full variable domain is NAGVMQNPRHLVRRRGQEARLRCSPMKGHSHVYWYRQLPEEGLKFMVYLQKENIIDESGMPKERFSAEFPKEGPSILRIQQVVRGDSAAYFCASSPPSSGFYEQYFGPGTRLTVT.

This clone has only a few counts. This chain connects TRBV4-3 to TRBJ2-2; weak D call: TRBD2 (6 bases). Germline V CDR1 and CDR2: LGHNA, YSLEER. The CDR3 spans 17 residues. Trimming took 1 base from V and 4 from J, leaving 16 bases between them. The CDR3 is CASSQASGGGGTGELFF. In DNA, the CDR3 is TGCGCCAGCAGCCAAGCCAGCGGTGGGGGAGGCACCGGGGAGCTGTTTTTT.

The gene calls are TRBV10-3 and TRBJ1-2, with TRBD1 matching over 9 bases. The CDR3 spans 14 residues. Germline CDR1 is ENHRY and CDR2 is SYGVKD. V lost 8 bases and J lost 3; bases outside the gene matches: 7. Written as DNA, the CDR3 is TGTGCCATCGGGGACAGGGCCTTACACTATGGCTACACCTTC. This codes for CAIGDRALHYGYTF.

This clone was seen only once. The chain employs TRBV7-3 and TRBJ2-6; D is ambiguous. The germline V gene has CDR1 SGHTA and CDR2 FQGTGA. The CDR3 is 14 residues long. The ends were cut back, 2 bases at V and 3 bases at J, with 5 bases in the middle. CDR3 nucleotide sequence: TGTGCCAGCAGCTTAGGCCTTGGGGCCAACGTCCTGACTTTC. Translation: CASSLGLGANVLTF.

The chain is built from TRBV10-3 and TRBJ2-1; the match to TRBD2 covers 7 bases. V lost 10 bases, J lost 8 bases, and 11 bases stayed unmatched. The germline CDR1 and CDR2 sequences are ENHRY and SYGVKD. CDR3 length: 13 amino acids. CDR3 region: CATRVGGVDEQFF. The CDR3 nucleotides read TGTGCCACAAGGGTGGGAGGGGTCGATGAGCAGTTCTTC.

The chain employs TRBV11-2 and TRBJ2-5; 7 nucleotides align to TRBD1. The CDR3 extends over 14 amino acids. The germline V gene encodes CDR1 SGHAT and CDR2 FQNNGV. V was clipped by 1 base and J by 4 bases; unmatched bases: 3. CDR3 DNA sequence: TGTGCCAGCAGCTTAGCAGGGGGTAGAGAGACCCAGTACTTC. Translated: CASSLAGGRETQYF.

The chain recombines TRBV2 with TRBJ2-1; maybe TRBD2 (6 bases). This CDR3 contains 13 residues. From germline, CDR1 is SNHLY and CDR2 FYNNEI. Trimming took off 5 bases at V and 16 bases at J, with 21 bases between the two ends. CDR3 protein: CASSRPGLPPFFF. CDR3 nucleotides: TGTGCCAGCAGTAGACCGGGACTCCCTCCTTTTTTCTTC.

This chain connects TRBV10-2 to TRBJ2-2; D is uncertain. The CDR3 consists of 13 residues. CDR1 and CDR2 from the germline V gene are WSHSY and SAAADI. The DNA of the CDR3 is TGCGGGTTGGCCCTTTCTAACACCGGGGAGCTGTTTTTT. It codes for CGLALSNTGELFF.

CDR3 nucleotides: TGCGCCAGCAGCTTGGGCGGCCAGGGCACCATATATTTT. Translation: CASSLGGQGTIYF. The rearrangement uses TRBV5-1 and TRBJ1-3; maybe TRBD1 (5 bases). Deletions cut 0 bases from V and 9 bases from J, with 10 bases between. This CDR3 has 13 residues. From germline, CDR1 is SGHRS and CDR2 YFSETQ.

This clone has more than one count but fewer than ten. The chain carries TRBV6-1 and TRBJ1-2, with TRBD1 as a possible D gene (5 bases). The V gene lost 0 bases and the J gene lost 7 bases, with 9 bases spanning the gap. Per germline, CDR1 MNHNS and CDR2 SASEGT. The CDR3 loop spans 13 amino acids. CDR3 DNA: TGTGCCAGCAGTGAAGCGGAGGGGTTTGGCTACACCTTC. It yields the protein CASSEAEGFGYTF.

The chain is built from TRBV19 and TRBJ1-2; TRBD1 matches at 7 bases. Germline lookup yields CDR1 LNHDA and CDR2 SQIVND (reference sequence). The CDR3 runs 14 residues. Trimming removed 6 bases from V and 8 bases from J; junction bases left unmatched: 12. This CDR3 is CASSGGQVTWGYTF. The CDR3 nucleotides are TGTGCCAGTAGCGGTGGACAGGTGACTTGGGGCTACACCTTC.

The V and J genes are TRBV4-1 and TRBJ2-1; 9 nucleotides line up with TRBD1. This CDR3 has 17 amino acids. The germline CDR1 and CDR2 sequences are MGHRA and YSYEKL. V was pared by 0 bases and J by 3 bases, with 6 bases of the junction left unmatched. The CDR3 reads CASSQDTGTGNYNEQFF. Here the CDR3 DNA reads TGCGCCAGCAGCCAAGATACAGGGACAGGGAACTACAATGAGCAGTTCTTC.

The chain has TRBV7-2 and TRBJ1-2, with D maybe TRBD1 (5 bases). V dropped 1 base and J dropped 6 bases, with 12 bases sitting between them. The CDR3 covers 14 residues. Per the germline V gene, CDR1 is SGHTA and CDR2 is FQGNSA. The DNA for the CDR3 is TGTGCCAGCAGCTTAGGGTACAGGTATAATGGCTACACCTTC. Its translation: CASSLGYRYNGYTF.

This clone showed up just once. V gene TRBV15 combines with J gene TRBJ2-7, with 8 bases aligning to TRBD2. This CDR3 has 15 amino acids. The ends lost 0 bases at V and 4 bases at J; junction bases unmatched: 5. CDR1 LNHNV and CDR2 YYDKDF come from the germline V gene (reference sequence). The CDR3 is CATSRDLGGGYEQYF. CDR3 DNA: TGTGCCACCAGCAGAGATCTCGGCGGGGGGTACGAGCAGTACTTC. The variable domain in full, completed from reference TRBV15 and TRBJ2-7, reads DAMVIQNPRYQVTQFGKPVTLSCSQTLNHNVMYWYQQKSSQAPKLLFHYYDKDFNNEADTPDNFQSRRPNTSFCFLDIRSPGLGDTAMYLCATSRDLGGGYEQYFGPGTRLTVT.

The chain links TRBV18 to TRBJ2-7; D uncertain. Germline V gives CDR1 KGHSH, CDR2 LQKENI. This CDR3 comprises 13 residues. Trimming cost V 2 bases and J 0 bases, with 5 bases left between them. CDR3 nucleotide sequence: TGTGCCAGCTCACCAGGTAGCTCCTACGAGCAGTACTTC. Residues: CASSPGSSYEQYF.

The genes are TRBV4-1 and TRBJ2-3, with TRBD2 identical over 11 bases. The germline gives CDR1 MGHRA, CDR2 YSYEKL. There are 17 residues in the CDR3. The V gene end was trimmed by 4 bases and the J gene end by 2 bases; junction bases not matched to a gene: 8. The CDR3 spells CASSRTIAGGNTDTQYF. The DNA of the CDR3 is TGCGCCAGCAGCCGAACTATAGCGGGGGGGAACACAGATACGCAGTATTTT.

The V and J genes are TRBV19 and TRBJ2-7; D might be TRBD2 (6 bases). The length of the CDR3 is 14 residues. CDR1 LNHDA and CDR2 SQIVND come from the germline V gene (reference sequence). V was clipped by 4 bases and J by 9 bases, with 19 bases between them. Here the CDR3 reads CASSTPPGLKGQYF. The CDR3 DNA is TGTGCCAGTAGTACGCCACCGGGACTGAAGGGGCAGTACTTC. Full variable domain (outside the CDR3, taken from reference TRBV19 and TRBJ2-7): DGGITQSPKYLFRKEGQNVTLSCEQNLNHDAMYWYRQDPGQGLRLIYYSQIVNDFQKGDIAEGYSVSREKKESFPLTVTSAQKNPTAFYLCASSTPPGLKGQYFGPGTRLTVT.

This clone was detected only once. This sequence joins TRBV5-1 and TRBJ2-1, with D tentatively TRBD1 (5 bases). This CDR3 spans 14 amino acids. Germline lookup yields CDR1 SGHRS and CDR2 YFSETQ. Trimming took 0 bases from V and 4 from J, leaving 8 bases between them. CDR3 bases: TGCGCCAGCAGCTTGGGGGGCGAGTACAATGAGCAGTTCTTC. This codes for CASSLGGEYNEQFF.

The gene calls are TRBV5-1 and TRBJ2-1, with TRBD1 matching over 10 bases. V shed 7 bases and J 5 bases; nucleotides not matched to a gene: 6. CDR1 is SGHRS, CDR2 YFSETQ, per germline. The CDR3 is made up of 14 amino acids. Written as DNA, the CDR3 is TGCGCCAGCTCTACCGGGACAGGGGACAATGAGCAGTTCTTC. Its translation: CASSTGTGDNEQFF.

The chain combines TRBV15 with TRBJ2-7; no firm D call. The length of the CDR3 is 14 residues. V dropped 1 base and J dropped 3 bases, with 10 bases sitting between them. Looked up from germline, CDR1 is LNHNV and CDR2 is YYDKDF (reference sequence). The CDR3 is CATSRGSGFYEQYF. CDR3 DNA sequence: TGTGCCACCAGCAGAGGGAGTGGCTTCTACGAGCAGTACTTC.